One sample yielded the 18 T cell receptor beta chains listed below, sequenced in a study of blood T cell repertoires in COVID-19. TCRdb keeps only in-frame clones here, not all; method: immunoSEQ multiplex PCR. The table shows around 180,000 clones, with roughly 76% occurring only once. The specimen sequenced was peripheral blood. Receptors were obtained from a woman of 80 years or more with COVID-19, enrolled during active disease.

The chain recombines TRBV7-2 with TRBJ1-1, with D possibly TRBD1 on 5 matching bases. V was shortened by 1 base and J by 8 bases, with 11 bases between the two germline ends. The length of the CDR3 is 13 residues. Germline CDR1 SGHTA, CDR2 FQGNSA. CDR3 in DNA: TGTGCCAGCAGCTTAGTCTCAGGGAGGGAAGCTTTCTTT. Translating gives CASSLVSGREAFF.

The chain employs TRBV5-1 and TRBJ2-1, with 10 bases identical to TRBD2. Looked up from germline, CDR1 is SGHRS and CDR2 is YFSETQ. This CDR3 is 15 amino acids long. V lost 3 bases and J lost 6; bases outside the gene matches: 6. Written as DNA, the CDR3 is TGCGCCAGCAGCTCTAGCGGGAGTGGGGCCAATGAGCAGTTCTTC. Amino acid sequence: CASSSSGSGANEQFF. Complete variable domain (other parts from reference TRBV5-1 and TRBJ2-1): KAGVTQTPRYLIKTRGQQVTLSCSPISGHRSVSWYQQTPGQGLQFLFEYFSETQRNKGNFPGRFSGRQFSNSRSEMNVSTLELGDSALYLCASSSSGSGANEQFFGPGTRLTVL.

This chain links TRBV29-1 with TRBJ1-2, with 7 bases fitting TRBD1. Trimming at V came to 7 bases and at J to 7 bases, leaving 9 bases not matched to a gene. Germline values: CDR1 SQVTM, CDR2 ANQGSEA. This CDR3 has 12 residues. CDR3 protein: CSAGTAGGGYTF. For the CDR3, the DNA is TGCAGCGCCGGGACAGCAGGGGGTGGCTACACCTTC.

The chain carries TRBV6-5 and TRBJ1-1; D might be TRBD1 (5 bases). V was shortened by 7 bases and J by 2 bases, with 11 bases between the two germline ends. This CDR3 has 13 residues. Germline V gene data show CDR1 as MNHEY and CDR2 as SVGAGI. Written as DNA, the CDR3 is TGTGCCAGCACCGCGGGGGTAAACACTGAAGCTTTCTTT. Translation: CASTAGVNTEAFF.

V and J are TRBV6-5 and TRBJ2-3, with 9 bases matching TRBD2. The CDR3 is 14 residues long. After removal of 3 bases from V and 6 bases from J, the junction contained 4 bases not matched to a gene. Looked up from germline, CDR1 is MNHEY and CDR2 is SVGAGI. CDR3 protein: CASSYAAGGDTQYF. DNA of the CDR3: TGTGCCAGCAGTTATGCGGCGGGAGGGGATACGCAGTATTTT.

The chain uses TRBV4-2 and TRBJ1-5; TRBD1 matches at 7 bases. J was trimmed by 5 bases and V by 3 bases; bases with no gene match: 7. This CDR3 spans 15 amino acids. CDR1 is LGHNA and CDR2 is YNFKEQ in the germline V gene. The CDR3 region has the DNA TGTGCCAGCAGCCACCGACAGGGAGTGGATCAGCCCCAGCATTTT. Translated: CASSHRQGVDQPQHF.

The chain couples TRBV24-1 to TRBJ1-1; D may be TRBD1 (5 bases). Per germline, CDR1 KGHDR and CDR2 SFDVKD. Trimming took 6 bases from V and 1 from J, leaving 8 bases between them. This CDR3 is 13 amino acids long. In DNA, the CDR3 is TGTGCCACCAGTAGGGACTCGAACACTGAAGCTTTCTTT. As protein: CATSRDSNTEAFF.

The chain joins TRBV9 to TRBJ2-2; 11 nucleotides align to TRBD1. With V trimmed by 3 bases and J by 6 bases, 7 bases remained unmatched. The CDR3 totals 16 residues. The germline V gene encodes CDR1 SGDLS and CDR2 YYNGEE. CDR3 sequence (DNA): TGTGCCAGCAGCGGCGGGACAGGGGGGTTGGCCGGGGAGCTGTTTTTT. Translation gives CASSGGTGGLAGELFF.

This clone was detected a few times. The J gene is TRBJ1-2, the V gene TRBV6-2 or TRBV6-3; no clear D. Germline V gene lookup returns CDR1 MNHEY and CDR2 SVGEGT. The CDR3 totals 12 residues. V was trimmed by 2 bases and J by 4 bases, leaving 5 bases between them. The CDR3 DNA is TGTGCCAGCAGTTACAAGCTCTATGGCTACACCTTC. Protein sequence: CASSYKLYGYTF.

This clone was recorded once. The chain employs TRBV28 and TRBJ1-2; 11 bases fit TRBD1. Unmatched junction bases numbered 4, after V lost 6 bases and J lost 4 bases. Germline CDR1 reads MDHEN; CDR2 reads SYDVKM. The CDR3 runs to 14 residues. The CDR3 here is CASSSGQGGYGYTF. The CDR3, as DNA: TGTGCCAGCAGCTCGGGACAGGGGGGCTATGGCTACACCTTC.

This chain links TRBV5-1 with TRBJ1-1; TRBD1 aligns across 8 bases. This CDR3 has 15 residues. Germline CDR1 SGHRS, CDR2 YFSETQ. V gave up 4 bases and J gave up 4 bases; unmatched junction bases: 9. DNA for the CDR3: TGCGCCAGCAGCATCGGGAATACAGGGGGCACTGAAGCTTTCTTT. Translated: CASSIGNTGGTEAFF.

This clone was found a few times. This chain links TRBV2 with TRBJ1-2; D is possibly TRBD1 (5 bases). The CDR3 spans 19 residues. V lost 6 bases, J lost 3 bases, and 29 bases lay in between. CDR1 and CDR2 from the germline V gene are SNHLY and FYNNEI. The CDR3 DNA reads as TGTGCCAGCAGAACTTCGTACTCGGGGACTGACCCCACTTACTATGGCTACACCTTC. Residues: CASRTSYSGTDPTYYGYTF.

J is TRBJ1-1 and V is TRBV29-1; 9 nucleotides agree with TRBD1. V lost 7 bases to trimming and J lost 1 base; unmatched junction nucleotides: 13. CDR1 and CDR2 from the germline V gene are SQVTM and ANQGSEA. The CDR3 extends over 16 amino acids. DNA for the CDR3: TGCAGCGGTAACAGGGGGCTGGTGTGGGGGAACACTGAAGCTTTCTTT. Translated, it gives CSGNRGLVWGNTEAFF.

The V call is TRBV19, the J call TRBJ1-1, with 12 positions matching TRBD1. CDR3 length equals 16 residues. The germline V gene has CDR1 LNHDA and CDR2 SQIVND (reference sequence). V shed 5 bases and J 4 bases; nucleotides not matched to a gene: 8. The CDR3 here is CASSPRDRGQGTEAFF. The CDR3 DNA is TGTGCCAGTAGTCCCCGGGACAGGGGGCAAGGCACTGAAGCTTTCTTT.

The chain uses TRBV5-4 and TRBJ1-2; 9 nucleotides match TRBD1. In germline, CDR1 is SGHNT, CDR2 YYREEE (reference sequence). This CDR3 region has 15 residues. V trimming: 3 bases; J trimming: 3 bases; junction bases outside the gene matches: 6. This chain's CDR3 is CASSSWTGAYYGYTF. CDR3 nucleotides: TGTGCCAGCAGCTCTTGGACAGGGGCTTACTATGGCTACACCTTC.

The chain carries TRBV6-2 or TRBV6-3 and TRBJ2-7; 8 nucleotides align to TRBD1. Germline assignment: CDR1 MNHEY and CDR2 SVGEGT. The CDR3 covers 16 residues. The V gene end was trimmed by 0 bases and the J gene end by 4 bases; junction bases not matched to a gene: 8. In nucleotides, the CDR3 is TGTGCCAGCAGTTACTCCACTCGGACAGGGCAGTACGAGCAGTACTTC. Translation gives CASSYSTRTGQYEQYF.

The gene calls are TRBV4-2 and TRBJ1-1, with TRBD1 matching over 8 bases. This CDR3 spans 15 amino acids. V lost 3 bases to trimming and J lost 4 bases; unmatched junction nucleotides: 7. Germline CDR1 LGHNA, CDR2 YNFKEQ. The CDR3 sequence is CASSHGQGLGTEAFF. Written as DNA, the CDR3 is TGTGCCAGCAGCCACGGACAGGGATTGGGCACTGAAGCTTTCTTT.

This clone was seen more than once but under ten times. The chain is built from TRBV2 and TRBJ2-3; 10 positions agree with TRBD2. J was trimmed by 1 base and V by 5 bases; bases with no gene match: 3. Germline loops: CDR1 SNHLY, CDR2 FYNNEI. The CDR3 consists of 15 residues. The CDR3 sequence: CASSTGLAGTDTQYF. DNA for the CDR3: TGTGCCAGCAGTACAGGACTAGCGGGCACAGATACGCAGTATTTT.